Listed here are 10 T cell receptor beta chains from one sample, sequenced in a study of T-cell reconstitution after alpha-beta-depleted transplantation in children. Preparation of the TCRbeta library involved a method that used unique molecular identifiers. Via MiXCR, TCRdb re-called the PCR reads, giving one row per CDR3 protein. The top ten clones hold around 30% of a sample with about a million distinct CDR3 sequences, 25% to 30% of them seen once. Sequences were derived from PBMCs, mostly from graft donor cells, sampled 360 days after TCRalphabeta/CD19-depleted stem cell transplant. The receptors were gathered from a boy less than two years old who had a stem cell transplant for SCID, so the T cells may come from the graft donor.

This clonotype has a handful of counts. The V call is TRBV15, the J call TRBJ2-6; D remains unclear. This CDR3 region has 15 residues. Germline loops: CDR1 LNHNV, CDR2 YYDKDF (reference sequence). V lost 8 bases, J lost 3 bases, and 14 bases lay in between. CDR3 loop: CATPLMWFGANVLTF. CDR3 coding DNA: TGTGCCACCCCCCTAATGTGGTTTGGGGCCAACGTCCTGACTTTC.

V gene TRBV7-2 combines with J gene TRBJ2-7; D remains ambiguous. The CDR3 covers 12 residues. Trimming stripped 3 bases from V and 4 bases from J, with 7 bases between. The germline V gene encodes CDR1 SGHTA and CDR2 FQGNSA. CDR3 DNA sequence: TGTGCCAGCAGCTTTTCCCTTTACGAGCAGTACTTC. This codes for CASSFSLYEQYF.

This clonotype came up a few times. The J gene is TRBJ2-5, the V gene TRBV18; perhaps TRBD1 as D (6 bases). CDR3 size: 16 residues. The germline gives CDR1 KGHSH, CDR2 LQKENI. Trimming pared 2 bases from V and 5 bases from J, leaving 18 bases between. The CDR3 here is CASSPVDSPPLETQYF. Here the CDR3 DNA reads TGTGCCAGCTCACCAGTGGACAGTCCCCCTCTGGAGACCCAGTACTTC.

The V and J genes are TRBV28 and TRBJ2-3; TRBD2 matches at 7 bases. CDR3 length equals 17 residues. Germline V gene lookup returns CDR1 MDHEN and CDR2 SYDVKM. The ends lost 5 bases at V and 0 bases at J; junction bases unmatched: 11. The CDR3 loop is CASSPMERDPSTDTQYF. The CDR3, as DNA: TGTGCCAGCAGTCCCATGGAGCGGGACCCAAGCACAGATACGCAGTATTTT. The complete variable domain, with remaining parts taken from reference TRBV28 and TRBJ2-3, reads DVKVTQSSRYLVKRTGEKVFLECVQDMDHENMFWYRQDPGLGLRLIYFSYDVKMKEKGDIPEGYSVSREKKERFSLILESASTNQTSMYLCASSPMERDPSTDTQYFGPGTRLTVL.

This chain uses TRBV5-6 with TRBJ2-1; no clear D. Looked up from germline, CDR1 is SGHDT and CDR2 is YYEEEE. This CDR3 region has 17 residues. Trimming took 0 bases from V and 0 from J, leaving 13 bases between them. As DNA, the CDR3 is TGTGCCAGCAGCTTGGCCTGGGTGGCGGACTCCTACAATGAGCAGTTCTTC. It specifies CASSLAWVADSYNEQFF.

This clonotype was recorded once. CDR3 DNA: TGCGCCAGCAGCCCATCGGGGGGAATCTACGAGCAGTACTTC. Residues: CASSPSGGIYEQYF. This chain links TRBV5-1 with TRBJ2-7; 7 bases are shared with TRBD2. Trimming cost V 4 bases and J 3 bases; bases outside gene matches: 7. Germline-derived CDR1 and CDR2 are SGHRS and YFSETQ. The CDR3 consists of 14 residues.

This clonotype has only a few counts. J is TRBJ1-5 and V is TRBV12-3 or TRBV12-4, with 7 bases that match TRBD1. The CDR3 sequence is 12 residues long. Trimming removed 6 bases from V and 10 bases from J; junction bases left unmatched: 6. CDR3 protein: CASRLGGRPQHF. CDR3 sequence (DNA): TGTGCCAGCAGGCTAGGGGGCCGACCCCAGCATTTT.

The chain joins TRBV20-1 to TRBJ2-2; possibly TRBD1 for D (6 bases). CDR3 size: 16 residues. Per germline, CDR1 DFQATT and CDR2 SNEGSKA (reference sequence). V was cut by 0 bases and J by 5 bases, with 16 bases left in between. In DNA, the CDR3 is TGCAGTGCTAGAGATGGTGGCAGGGGTGGAACCGGGGAGCTGTTTTTT. This translates into CSARDGGRGGTGELFF.

The chain combines TRBV20-1 with TRBJ1-5, with a possible D match to TRBD1 (6 bases). Trimming pared 0 bases from V and 3 bases from J, leaving 18 bases between. CDR3 length: 17 amino acids. Germline lookup yields CDR1 DFQATT and CDR2 SNEGSKA (reference sequence). CDR3 protein: CSARDKGGGIVNQPQHF. CDR3 DNA: TGCAGTGCTAGAGATAAGGGGGGGGGAATTGTCAATCAGCCCCAGCATTTT.

The V call is TRBV20-1, the J call TRBJ1-2, with D perhaps TRBD1 (5 bases). The CDR3 contains 16 residues. Trimming cost V 5 bases and J 4 bases, with 23 bases left between them. Germline CDR1 reads DFQATT; CDR2 reads SNEGSKA (reference sequence). CDR3 sequence: CSAPPRDFPTTYGYTF. DNA of the CDR3: TGCAGTGCTCCCCCCCGGGACTTCCCGACAACCTATGGCTACACCTTC.